This T cell receptor (beta chain) was found in a study of beta chain features in type 1 diabetes. Expressed TCRB transcripts were sequenced because the entire RNA isolate underwent reverse transcription. The assay was immunoSEQ multiplex PCR, and TCRdb's table has in-frame clones only and misses some. The repertoire holds a few hundred thousand clones, with 20% as singletons. Findings of the study overall: Whether TCRB rearrangement is influenced by HLA type went unresolved here. Patients' naive, central memory and Treg TCRB repertoires seemed closer to one another than those of healthy donors.

Sorting that relied on CD45RO/CCR7/CD25/CD127/CD95/CD27 yielded CD4+ naive, central memory, regulatory and stem cell-like memory cells. Looked up from germline, CDR1 is SGDLS and CDR2 is YYNGEE. V lost 0 bases, J lost 9 bases, and 10 bases lay in between. This CDR3 has 13 amino acids. This clone has only a few counts. Its antigen is currently unknown. The source of this sequence is a woman aged 18 to 35 in good health. Sequenced sample: naive CD4+ T cells from blood. This sequence joins TRBV9 and TRBJ2-1, with D maybe TRBD2 (5 bases). CDR3 amino acids: CASSVELESEQFF. CDR3 DNA sequence: TGTGCCAGCAGCGTAGAACTAGAGAGTGAGCAGTTCTTC.